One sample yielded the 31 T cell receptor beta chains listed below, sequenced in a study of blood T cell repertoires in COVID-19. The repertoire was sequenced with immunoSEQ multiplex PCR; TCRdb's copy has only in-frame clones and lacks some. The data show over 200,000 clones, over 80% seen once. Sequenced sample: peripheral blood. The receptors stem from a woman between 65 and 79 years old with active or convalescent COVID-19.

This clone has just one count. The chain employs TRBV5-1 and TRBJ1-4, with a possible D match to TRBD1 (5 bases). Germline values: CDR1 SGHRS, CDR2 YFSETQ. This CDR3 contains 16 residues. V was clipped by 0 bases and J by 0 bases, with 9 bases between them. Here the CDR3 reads CASSLGDSATNEKLFF. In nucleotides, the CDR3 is TGCGCCAGCAGCTTGGGAGACAGTGCAACTAATGAAAAACTGTTTTTT.

CDR3 sequence: CAISGDDRVDSYGYTF. CDR3 bases: TGTGCCATCAGCGGGGACGACAGGGTTGATAGCTATGGCTACACCTTC. The genes are TRBV10-3 and TRBJ1-2; 7 bases align to TRBD1. This CDR3 is built from 16 residues. The germline V gene encodes CDR1 ENHRY and CDR2 SYGVKD. Unmatched junction bases numbered 14, after V lost 6 bases and J lost 4 bases.

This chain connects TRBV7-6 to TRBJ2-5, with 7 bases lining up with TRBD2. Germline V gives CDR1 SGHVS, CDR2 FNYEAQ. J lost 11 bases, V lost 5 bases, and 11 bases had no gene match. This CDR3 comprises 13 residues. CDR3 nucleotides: TGTGCCAGCAGCCCGGGGACTCCGGGGGGTCAGTACTTC. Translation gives CASSPGTPGGQYF.

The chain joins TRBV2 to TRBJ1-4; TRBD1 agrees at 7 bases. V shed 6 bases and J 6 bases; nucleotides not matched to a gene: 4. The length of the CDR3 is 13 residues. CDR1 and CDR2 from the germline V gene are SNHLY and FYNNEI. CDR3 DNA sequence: TGTGCCAGCAGACAGGGGACGGATGAAAAACTGTTTTTT. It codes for CASRQGTDEKLFF.

The CDR3 loop reads CASSYLAGANEQFF. The CDR3 DNA reads as TGTGCCAGCAGTTATCTAGCGGGGGCCAATGAGCAGTTCTTC. The chain recombines TRBV6-5 with TRBJ2-1; TRBD2 aligns across 10 bases. The CDR3 contains 14 residues. V trimming: 3 bases; J trimming: 6 bases; junction bases outside the gene matches: 2. Per the germline V gene, CDR1 is MNHEY and CDR2 is SVGAGI.

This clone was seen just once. CDR3 sequence reads: CASSLGRDQPQHF. The CDR3, as DNA: TGTGCCAGCAGCTTAGGGAGGGATCAGCCCCAGCATTTT. The rearrangement links TRBV7-9 to TRBJ1-5; no firm D call. CDR1 is SEHNR and CDR2 is FQNEAQ in the germline V gene (reference sequence). The CDR3 totals 13 residues. V lost 1 base and J lost 5, with 6 bases in between.

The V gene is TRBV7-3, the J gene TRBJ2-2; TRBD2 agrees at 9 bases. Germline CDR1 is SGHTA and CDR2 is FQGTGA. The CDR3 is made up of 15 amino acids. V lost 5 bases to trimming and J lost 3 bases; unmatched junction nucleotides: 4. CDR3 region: CASSERTSDTGELFF. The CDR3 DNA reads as TGTGCCAGCAGCGAGCGGACTAGCGACACCGGGGAGCTGTTTTTT.

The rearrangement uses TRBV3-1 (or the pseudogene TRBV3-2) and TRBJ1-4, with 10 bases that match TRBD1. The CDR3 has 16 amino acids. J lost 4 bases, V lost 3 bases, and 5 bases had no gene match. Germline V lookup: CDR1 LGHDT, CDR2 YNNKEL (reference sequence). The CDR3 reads CASSHARDRGNEKLFF. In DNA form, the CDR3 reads TGTGCCAGCAGCCACGCCCGGGACAGGGGTAATGAAAAACTGTTTTTT.

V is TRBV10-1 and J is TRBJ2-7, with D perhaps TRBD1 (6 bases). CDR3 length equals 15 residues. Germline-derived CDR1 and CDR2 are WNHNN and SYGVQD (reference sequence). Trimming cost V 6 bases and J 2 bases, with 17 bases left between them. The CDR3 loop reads CASSAGASFTYEQYF. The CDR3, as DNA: TGCGCCAGCAGCGCAGGGGCCTCTTTTACCTACGAGCAGTACTTC.

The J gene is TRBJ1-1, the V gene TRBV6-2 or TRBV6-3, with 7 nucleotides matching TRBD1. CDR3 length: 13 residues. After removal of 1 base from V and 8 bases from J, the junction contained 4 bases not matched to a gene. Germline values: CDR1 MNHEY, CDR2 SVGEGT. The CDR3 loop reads CASSYFRQGEAFF. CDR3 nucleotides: TGTGCCAGCAGTTACTTTCGACAGGGAGAAGCTTTCTTT.

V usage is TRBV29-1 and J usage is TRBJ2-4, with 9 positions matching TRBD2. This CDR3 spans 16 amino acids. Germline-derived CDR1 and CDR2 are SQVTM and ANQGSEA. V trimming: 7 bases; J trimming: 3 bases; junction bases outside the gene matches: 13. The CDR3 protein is CSAESGLAGSKNIQYF. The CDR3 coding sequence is TGCAGCGCGGAGTCGGGGCTAGCGGGGAGCAAAAACATTCAGTACTTC.

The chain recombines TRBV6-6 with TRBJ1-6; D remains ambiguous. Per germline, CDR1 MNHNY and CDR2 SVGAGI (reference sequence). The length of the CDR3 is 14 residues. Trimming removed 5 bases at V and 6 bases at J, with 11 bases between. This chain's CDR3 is CASSNRLFNSPLHF. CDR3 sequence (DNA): TGTGCCAGCAGTAATAGACTCTTTAATTCACCCCTCCACTTT.

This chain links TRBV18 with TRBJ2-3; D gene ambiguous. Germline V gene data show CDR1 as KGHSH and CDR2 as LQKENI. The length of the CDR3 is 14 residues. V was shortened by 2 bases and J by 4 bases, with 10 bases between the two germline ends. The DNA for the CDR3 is TGTGCCAGCTCACCAATTCCAGGTTCAGATACGCAGTATTTT. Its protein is CASSPIPGSDTQYF. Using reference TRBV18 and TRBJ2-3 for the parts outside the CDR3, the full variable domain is NAGVMQNPRHLVRRRGQEARLRCSPMKGHSHVYWYRQLPEEGLKFMVYLQKENIIDESGMPKERFSAEFPKEGPSILRIQQVVRGDSAAYFCASSPIPGSDTQYFGPGTRLTVL.

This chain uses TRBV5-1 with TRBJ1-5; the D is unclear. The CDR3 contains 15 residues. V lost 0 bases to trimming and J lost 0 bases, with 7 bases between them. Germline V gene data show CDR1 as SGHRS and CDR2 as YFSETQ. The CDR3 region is CASSLAPYSNQPQHF. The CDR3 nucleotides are TGCGCCAGCAGCTTGGCCCCCTATAGCAATCAGCCCCAGCATTTT.

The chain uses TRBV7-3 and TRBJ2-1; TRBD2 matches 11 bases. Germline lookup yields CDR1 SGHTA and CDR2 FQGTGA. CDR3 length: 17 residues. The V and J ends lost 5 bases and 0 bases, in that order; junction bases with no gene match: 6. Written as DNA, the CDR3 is TGTGCCAGCAGCCAGACTAGCGGGGAACCCTCCTACAATGAGCAGTTCTTC. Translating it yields CASSQTSGEPSYNEQFF. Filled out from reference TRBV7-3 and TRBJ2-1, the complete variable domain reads GAGVSQTPSNKVTEKGKYVELRCDPISGHTALYWYRQSLGQGPEFLIYFQGTGAADDSGLPNDRFFAVRPEGSVSTLKIQRTERGDSAVYLCASSQTSGEPSYNEQFFGPGTRLTVL.

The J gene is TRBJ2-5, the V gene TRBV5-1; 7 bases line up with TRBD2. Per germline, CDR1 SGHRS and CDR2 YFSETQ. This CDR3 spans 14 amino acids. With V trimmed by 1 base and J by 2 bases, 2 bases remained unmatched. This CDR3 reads CASSLLGGQETQYF. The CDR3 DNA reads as TGCGCCAGCAGCTTGCTCGGGGGGCAAGAGACCCAGTACTTC.

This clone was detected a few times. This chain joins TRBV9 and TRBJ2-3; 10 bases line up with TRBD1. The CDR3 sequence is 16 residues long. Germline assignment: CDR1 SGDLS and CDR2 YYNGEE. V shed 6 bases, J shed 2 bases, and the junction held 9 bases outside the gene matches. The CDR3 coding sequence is TGTGCCAGCACCCCGGGACAGGGGACCTTCACAGATACGCAGTATTTT. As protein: CASTPGQGTFTDTQYF. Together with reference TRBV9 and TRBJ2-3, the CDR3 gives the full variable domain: DSGVTQTPKHLITATGQRVTLRCSPRSGDLSVYWYQQSLDQGLQFLIQYYNGEERAKGNILERFSAQQFPDLHSELNLSSLELGDSALYFCASTPGQGTFTDTQYFGPGTRLTVL.

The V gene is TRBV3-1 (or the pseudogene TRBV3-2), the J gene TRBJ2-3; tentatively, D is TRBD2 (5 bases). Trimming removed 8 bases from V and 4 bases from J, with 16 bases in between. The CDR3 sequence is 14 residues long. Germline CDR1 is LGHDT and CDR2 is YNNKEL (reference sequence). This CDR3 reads CASCPRGWADTQYF. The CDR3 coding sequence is TGTGCCAGCTGCCCCCGGGGTTGGGCAGATACGCAGTATTTT.

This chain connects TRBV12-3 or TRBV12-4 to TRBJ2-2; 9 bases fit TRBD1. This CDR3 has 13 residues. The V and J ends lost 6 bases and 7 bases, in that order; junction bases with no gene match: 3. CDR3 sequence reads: CASRQGARGELFF. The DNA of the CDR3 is TGTGCCAGCAGACAGGGGGCTCGCGGGGAGCTGTTTTTT.

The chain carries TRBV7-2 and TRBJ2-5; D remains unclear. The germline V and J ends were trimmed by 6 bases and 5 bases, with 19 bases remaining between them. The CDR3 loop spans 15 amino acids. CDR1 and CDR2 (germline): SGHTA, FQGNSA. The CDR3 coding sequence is TGTGCCAGCAGTCTACGATGGTCCGAGTGGGAGACCCAGTACTTC. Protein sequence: CASSLRWSEWETQYF. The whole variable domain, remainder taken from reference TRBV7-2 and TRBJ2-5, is GAGVSQSPSNKVTEKGKDVELRCDPISGHTALYWYRQSLGQGLEFLIYFQGNSAPDKSGLPSDRFSAERTGGSVSTLTIQRTQQEDSAVYLCASSLRWSEWETQYFGPGTRLLVL.

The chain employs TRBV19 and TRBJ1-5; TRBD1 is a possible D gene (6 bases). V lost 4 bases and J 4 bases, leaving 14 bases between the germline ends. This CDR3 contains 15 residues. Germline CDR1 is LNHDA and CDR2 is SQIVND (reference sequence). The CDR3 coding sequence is TGTGCCAGTAGTACGCAGGGGATTGGGAATCAGCCCCAGCATTTT. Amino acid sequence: CASSTQGIGNQPQHF.

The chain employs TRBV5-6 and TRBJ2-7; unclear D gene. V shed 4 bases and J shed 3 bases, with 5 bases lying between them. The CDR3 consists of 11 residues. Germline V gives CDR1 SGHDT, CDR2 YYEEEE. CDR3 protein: CASSVYYEQYF. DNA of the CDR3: TGTGCCAGCAGCGTGTACTACGAGCAGTACTTC.

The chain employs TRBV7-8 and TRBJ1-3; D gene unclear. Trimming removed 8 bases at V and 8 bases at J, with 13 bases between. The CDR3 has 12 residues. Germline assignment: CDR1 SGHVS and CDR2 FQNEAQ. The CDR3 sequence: CASSQNADTIYF. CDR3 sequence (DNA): TGTGCCAGCTCCCAGAATGCTGACACCATATATTTT.

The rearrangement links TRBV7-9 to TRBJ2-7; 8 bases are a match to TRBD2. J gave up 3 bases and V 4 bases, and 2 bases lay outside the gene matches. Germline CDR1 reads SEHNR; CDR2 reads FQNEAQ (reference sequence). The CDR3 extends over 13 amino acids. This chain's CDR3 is CASSSGGRYEQYF. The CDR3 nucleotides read TGTGCCAGCAGCTCGGGGGGGCGCTACGAGCAGTACTTC.

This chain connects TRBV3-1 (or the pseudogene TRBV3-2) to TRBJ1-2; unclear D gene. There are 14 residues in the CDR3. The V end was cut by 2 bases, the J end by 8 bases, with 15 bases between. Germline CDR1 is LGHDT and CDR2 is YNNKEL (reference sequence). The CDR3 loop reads CASSQLSINWGYTF. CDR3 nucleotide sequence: TGTGCCAGCAGCCAACTTTCGATCAACTGGGGCTACACCTTC.

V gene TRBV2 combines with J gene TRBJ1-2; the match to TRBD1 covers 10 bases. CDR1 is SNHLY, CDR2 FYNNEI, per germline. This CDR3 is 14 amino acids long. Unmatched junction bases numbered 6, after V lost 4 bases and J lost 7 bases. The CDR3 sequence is CASSARDRGSGYTF. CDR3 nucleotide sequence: TGTGCCAGCAGTGCCCGGGACAGGGGTAGTGGCTACACCTTC.

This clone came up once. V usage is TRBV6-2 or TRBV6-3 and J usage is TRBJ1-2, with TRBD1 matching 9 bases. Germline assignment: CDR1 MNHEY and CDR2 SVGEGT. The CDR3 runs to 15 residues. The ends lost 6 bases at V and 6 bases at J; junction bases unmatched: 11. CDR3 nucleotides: TGTGCCAGCAGCACCGTAGGACAGGGGATGAATGGCTACACCTTC. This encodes CASSTVGQGMNGYTF.

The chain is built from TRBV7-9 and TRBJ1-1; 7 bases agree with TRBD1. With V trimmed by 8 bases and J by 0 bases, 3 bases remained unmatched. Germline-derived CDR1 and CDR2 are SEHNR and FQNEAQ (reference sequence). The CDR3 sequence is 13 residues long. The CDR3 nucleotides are TGTGCCAGCCGAAGGGGGCTGAACACTGAAGCTTTCTTT. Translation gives CASRRGLNTEAFF.

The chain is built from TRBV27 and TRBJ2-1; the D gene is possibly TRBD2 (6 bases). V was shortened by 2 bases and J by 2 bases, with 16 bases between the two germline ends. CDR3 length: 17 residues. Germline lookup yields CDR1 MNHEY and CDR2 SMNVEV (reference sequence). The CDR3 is CASSLGIGGVTYNEQFF. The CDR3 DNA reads TGTGCCAGCAGTTTAGGTATCGGGGGAGTAACCTACAATGAGCAGTTCTTC.

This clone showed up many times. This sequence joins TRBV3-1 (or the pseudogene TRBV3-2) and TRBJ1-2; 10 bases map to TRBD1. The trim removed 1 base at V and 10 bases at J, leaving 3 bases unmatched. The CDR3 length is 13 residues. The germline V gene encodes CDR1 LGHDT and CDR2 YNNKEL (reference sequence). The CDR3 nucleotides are TGTGCCAGCAGCCAAGGACAGGGGGCTGACTACACCTTC. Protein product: CASSQGQGADYTF.

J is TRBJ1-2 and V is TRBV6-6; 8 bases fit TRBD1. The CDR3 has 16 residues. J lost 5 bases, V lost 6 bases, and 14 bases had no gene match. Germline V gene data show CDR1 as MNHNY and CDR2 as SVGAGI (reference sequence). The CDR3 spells CASSHPDRVNNYGYTF. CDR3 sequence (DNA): TGTGCCAGCAGCCACCCGGACAGGGTTAATAATTATGGCTACACCTTC.